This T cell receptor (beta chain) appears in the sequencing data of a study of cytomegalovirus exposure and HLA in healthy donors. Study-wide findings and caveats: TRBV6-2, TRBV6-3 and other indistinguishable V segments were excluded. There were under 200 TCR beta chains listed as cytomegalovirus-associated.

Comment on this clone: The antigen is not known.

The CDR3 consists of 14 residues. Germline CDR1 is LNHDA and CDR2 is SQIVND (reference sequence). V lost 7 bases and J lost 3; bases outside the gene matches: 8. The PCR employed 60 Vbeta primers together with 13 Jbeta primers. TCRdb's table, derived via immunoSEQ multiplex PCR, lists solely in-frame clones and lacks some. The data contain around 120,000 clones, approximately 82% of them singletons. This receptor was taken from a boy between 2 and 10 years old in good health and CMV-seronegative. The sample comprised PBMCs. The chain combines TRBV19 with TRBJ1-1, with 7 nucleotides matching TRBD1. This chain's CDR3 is CASTPQGEDTEAFF. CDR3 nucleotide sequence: TGTGCCAGTACCCCCCAGGGGGAGGACACTGAAGCTTTCTTT.